The clone carrying this TCR beta chain was seen a handful of times. Antigen: not known. This sample was included in a study of T cells in Graves' hyperthyroidism and ophthalmopathy. The study's findings and limits: Classification by a 13 V-J model distinguished ophthalmopathy from stable hyperthyroidism.

TCR beta CDR3 sequences were amplified from RNA transcripts. The TCR CDR3 first-round RT-PCR relied on the HTBI primer set. TCRdb reprocessed the multiplex PCR reads with MiXCR, giving one entry per CDR3 protein. The sample includes about 360,000 distinct CDR3 sequences, roughly 25% of them seen just once. CDR1 and CDR2 (germline): LGHNT, FRNRAP. The CDR3 is 16 amino acids. With 1 base clipped from V and 3 bases from J, the junction kept 5 bases outside the gene matches. The sequence derives from a man aged 50-59 years with Graves' hyperthyroidism. The material sequenced was blood. The J gene is TRBJ1-2, the V gene TRBV12-5; 10 bases are shared with TRBD1. The CDR3 DNA sequence: TGTGCTAGTGGTTTGGGTACGACAGGGGGCGACTATGGCTACACCTTC. It is translated as CASGLGTTGGDYGYTF.